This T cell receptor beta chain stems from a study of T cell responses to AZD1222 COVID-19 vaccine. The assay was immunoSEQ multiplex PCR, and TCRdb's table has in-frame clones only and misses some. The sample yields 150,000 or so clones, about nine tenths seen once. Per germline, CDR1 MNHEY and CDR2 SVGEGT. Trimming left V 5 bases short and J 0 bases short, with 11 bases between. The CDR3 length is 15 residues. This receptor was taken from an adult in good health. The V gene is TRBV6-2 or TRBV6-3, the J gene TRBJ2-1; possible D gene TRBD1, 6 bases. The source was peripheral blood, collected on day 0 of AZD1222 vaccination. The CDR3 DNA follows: TGTGCCAGCAGTCAAACAGGGAGCTCCTACAATGAGCAGTTCTTC. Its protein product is CASSQTGSSYNEQFF.